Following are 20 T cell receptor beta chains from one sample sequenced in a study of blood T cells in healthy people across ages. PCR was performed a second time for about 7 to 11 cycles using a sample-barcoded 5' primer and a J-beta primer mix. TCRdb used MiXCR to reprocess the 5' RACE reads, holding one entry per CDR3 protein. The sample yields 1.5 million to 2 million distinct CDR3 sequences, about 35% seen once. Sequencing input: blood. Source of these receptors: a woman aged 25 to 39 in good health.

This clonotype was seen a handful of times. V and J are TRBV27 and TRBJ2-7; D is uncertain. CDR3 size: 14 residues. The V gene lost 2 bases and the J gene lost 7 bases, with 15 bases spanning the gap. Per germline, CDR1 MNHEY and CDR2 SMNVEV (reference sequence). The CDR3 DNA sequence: TGTGCCAGCAGTTTAAGAAAAGGTACCGATGAGCAGTACTTC. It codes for CASSLRKGTDEQYF.

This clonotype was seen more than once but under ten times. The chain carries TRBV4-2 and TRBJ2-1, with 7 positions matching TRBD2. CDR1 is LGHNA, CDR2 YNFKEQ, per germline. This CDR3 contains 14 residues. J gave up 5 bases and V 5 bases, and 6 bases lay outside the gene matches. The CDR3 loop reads CASSNGGGDNEQFF. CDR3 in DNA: TGTGCCAGCAGCAACGGCGGGGGAGACAATGAGCAGTTCTTC.

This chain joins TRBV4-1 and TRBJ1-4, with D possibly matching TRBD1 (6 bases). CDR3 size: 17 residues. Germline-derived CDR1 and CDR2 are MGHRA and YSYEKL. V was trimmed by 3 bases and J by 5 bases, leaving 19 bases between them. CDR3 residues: CASSQRMRGGGNEKLFF. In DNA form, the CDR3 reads TGCGCCAGCAGCCAGAGAATGAGGGGCGGGGGCAATGAAAAACTGTTTTTT.

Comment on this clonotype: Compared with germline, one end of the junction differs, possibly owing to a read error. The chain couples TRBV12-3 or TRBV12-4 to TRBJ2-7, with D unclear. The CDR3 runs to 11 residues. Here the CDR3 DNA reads TGTGCCAGCCAGAGCTCCCACGAGCAGTACTTC. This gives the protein CASQSSHEQYF.

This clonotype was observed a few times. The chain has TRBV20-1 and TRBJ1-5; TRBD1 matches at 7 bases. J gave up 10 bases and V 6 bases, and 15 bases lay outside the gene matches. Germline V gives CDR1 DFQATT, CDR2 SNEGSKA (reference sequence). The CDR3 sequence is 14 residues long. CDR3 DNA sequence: TGCAGTGCGGTCTGGGTCGCAGGGGGGGACCCCCAGCATTTT. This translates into CSAVWVAGGDPQHF.

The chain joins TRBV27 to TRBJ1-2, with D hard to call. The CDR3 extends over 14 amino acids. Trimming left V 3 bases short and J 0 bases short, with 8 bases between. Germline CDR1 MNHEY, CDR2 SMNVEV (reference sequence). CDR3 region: CASSLRMTNYGYTF. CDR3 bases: TGTGCCAGCAGTTTGCGGATGACTAACTATGGCTACACCTTC.

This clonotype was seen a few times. The CDR3 region has the DNA TGTGCCAGCAGGCAAGGGACAGGGGCAGGCCGCGATGCCTCGGAGCAGTACTTC. Protein product: CASRQGTGAGRDASEQYF. The chain employs TRBV6-1 and TRBJ2-4; 10 nucleotides match TRBD1. The CDR3 totals 18 residues. Germline loops: CDR1 MNHNS, CDR2 SASEGT. Losses at the gene ends were 6 bases for V and 13 bases for J; bases not matched to a gene: 24.

Here the CDR3 reads CASSRAGRYGYTF. CDR3 DNA: TGTGCCAGCAGTCGGGCGGGGCGCTATGGCTACACCTTC. The chain links TRBV12-3 or TRBV12-4 to TRBJ1-2; D perhaps matches TRBD1 (5 bases). This CDR3 is built from 13 residues. With 5 bases removed from V and 4 bases from J, the gap between germline ends came to 11 bases.

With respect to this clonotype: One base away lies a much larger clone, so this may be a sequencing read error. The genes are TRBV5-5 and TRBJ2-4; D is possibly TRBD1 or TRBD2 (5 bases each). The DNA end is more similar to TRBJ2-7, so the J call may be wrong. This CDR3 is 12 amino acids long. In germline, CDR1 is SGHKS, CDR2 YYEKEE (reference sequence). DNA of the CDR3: TGTGCCTGCAGCTCGCTGGGACACGAGCAGTACTTC. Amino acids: CACSSLGHEQYF.

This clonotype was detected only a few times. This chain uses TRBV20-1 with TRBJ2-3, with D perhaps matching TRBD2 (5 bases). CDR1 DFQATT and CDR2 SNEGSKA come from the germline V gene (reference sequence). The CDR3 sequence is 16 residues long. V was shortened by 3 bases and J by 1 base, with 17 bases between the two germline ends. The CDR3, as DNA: TGCAGTGCTAGCTCGCGGCTAGCCTCCGGCACAGATACGCAGTATTTT. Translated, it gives CSASSRLASGTDTQYF.

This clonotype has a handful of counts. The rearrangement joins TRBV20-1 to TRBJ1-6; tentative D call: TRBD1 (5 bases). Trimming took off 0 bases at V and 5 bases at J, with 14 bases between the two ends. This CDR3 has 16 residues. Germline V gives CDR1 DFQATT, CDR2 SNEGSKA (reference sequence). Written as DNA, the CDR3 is TGCAGTGCTAGAGATGTCCAGGGCCCGAATAATTCACCCCTCCACTTT. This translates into CSARDVQGPNNSPLHF.

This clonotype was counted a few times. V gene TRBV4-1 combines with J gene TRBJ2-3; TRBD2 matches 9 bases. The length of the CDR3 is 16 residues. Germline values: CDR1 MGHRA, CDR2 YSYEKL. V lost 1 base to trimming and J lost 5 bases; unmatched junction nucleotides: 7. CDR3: CASSQVPSGVEDTQYF. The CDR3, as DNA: TGCGCCAGCAGCCAAGTCCCTAGCGGGGTTGAAGATACGCAGTATTTT.

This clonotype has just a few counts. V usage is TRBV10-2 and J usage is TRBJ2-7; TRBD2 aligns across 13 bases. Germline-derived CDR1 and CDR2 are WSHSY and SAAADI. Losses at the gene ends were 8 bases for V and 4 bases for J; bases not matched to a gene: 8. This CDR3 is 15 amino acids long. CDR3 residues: CASSDGGLAGYEQYF. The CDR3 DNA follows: TGCGCCAGCTCCGACGGGGGACTAGCGGGGTACGAGCAGTACTTC.

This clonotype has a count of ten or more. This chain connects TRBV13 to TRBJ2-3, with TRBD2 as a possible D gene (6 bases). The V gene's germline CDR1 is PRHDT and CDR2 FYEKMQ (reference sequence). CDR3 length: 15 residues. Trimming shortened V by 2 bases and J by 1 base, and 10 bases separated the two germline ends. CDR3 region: CASSLRLARTDTQYF. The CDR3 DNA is TGTGCCAGCAGCTTAAGGCTAGCGCGCACAGATACGCAGTATTTT.

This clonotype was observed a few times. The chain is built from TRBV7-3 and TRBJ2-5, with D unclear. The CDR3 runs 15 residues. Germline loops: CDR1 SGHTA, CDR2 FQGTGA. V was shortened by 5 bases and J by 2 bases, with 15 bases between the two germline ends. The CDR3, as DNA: TGTGCCAGCAGCGTGGGCTTCCTTGGACAAGAGACCCAGTACTTC. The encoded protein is CASSVGFLGQETQYF.

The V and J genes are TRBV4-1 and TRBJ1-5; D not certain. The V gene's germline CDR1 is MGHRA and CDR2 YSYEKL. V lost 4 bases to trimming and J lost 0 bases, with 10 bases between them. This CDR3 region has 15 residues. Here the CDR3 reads CASSPNGASNQPQHF. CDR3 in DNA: TGCGCCAGCAGCCCAAACGGAGCTAGCAATCAGCCCCAGCATTTT.

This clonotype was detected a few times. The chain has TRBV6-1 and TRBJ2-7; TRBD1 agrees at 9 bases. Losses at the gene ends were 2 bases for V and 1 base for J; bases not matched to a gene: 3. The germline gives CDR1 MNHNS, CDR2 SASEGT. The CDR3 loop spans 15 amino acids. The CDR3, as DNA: TGTGCCAGCAGTGAACCGGGGACAGGGTCCTACGAGCAGTACTTC. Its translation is CASSEPGTGSYEQYF.

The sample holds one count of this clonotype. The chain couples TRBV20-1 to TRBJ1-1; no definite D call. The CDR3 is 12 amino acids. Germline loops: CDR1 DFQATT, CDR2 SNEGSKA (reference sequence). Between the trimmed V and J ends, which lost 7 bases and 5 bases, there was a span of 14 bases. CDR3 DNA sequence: TGCAGTGTGATCCGGCCGGGGACTGAAGCTTTCTTT. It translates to CSVIRPGTEAFF.

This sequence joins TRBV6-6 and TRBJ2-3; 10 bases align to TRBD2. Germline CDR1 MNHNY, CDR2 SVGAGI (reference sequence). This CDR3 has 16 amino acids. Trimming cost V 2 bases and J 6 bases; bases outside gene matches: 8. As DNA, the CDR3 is TGTGCCAGCAGTTACGGACAAGCGGGGGGGCAGGATACGCAGTATTTT. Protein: CASSYGQAGGQDTQYF.

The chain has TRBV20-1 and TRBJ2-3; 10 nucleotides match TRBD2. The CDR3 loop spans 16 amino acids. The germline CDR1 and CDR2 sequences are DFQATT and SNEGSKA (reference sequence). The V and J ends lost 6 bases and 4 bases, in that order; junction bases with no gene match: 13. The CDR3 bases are TGCAGTGCGCCCGGGACAGCGGGAGGGCCGTCAGATACGCAGTATTTT. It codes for CSAPGTAGGPSDTQYF.